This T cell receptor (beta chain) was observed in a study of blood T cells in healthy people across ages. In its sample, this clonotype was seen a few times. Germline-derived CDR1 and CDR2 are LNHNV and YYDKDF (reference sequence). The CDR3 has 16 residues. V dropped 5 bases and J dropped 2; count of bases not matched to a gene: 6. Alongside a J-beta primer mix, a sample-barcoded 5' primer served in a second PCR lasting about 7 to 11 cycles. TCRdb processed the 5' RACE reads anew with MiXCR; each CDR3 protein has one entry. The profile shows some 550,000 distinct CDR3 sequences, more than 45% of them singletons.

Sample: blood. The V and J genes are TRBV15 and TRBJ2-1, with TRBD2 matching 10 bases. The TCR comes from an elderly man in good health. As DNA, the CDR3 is TGTGCCACCAGCCGTGTAGCGGGAGGAACCTACAATGAGCAGTTCTTC. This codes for CATSRVAGGTYNEQFF.